Listed below are T cell receptor beta chains from one sample, sequenced in a study of CD8 T cells in ankylosing spondylitis. MiXCR, run by TCRdb on the 5' RACE reads, gives a single entry per CDR3 protein. There are about 140,000 distinct CDR3 sequences in the sample; approximately 32% occur only once, and 4.5% to 6% lies in the top ten. What was sequenced was synovial fluid, either unsorted or a sorted T cell fraction (not recorded which). The receptors shown here come from a male donor with ankylosing spondylitis. The CDR3 runs from the conserved cysteine through the conserved F or W. Fields, in order: J gene, clone size, D gene, V gene, CDR3 protein, CDR3 DNA. A D gene is named only where the DNA matches it firmly. Some rows mark clone size as missing; the rest say once, few, many or name a class of expanded clone.

TRBJ1-2,-,-,TRBV29-1,CSVGRANYGYTF,TGCAGCGTTGGCAGAGCTAACTATGGCTACACCTTC
TRBJ2-7,-,-,TRBV2,CASFDAGYEQYF,TGTGCCAGCTTTGACGCTGGGTACGAGCAGTACTTC
TRBJ1-6,many,TRBD1,TRBV12-3/TRBV12-4,CASTLDRSSYNSPLHF,TGTGCCAGCACCTTGGACAGGAGCTCCTATAATTCACCCCTCCACTTT
TRBJ2-7,-,-,TRBV7-9,CASSLMAGNYEQYF,TGTGCCAGCAGCTTAATGGCGGGGAACTACGAGCAGTACTTC
TRBJ2-3,medium-sized,TRBD2,TRBV24-1,CATSTPGLAGADGSDTQYF,TGTGCCACCAGTACCCCGGGACTAGCGGGAGCGGATGGGAGCGATACGCAGTATTTT
TRBJ2-1,few,TRBD2,TRBV20-1,CSAGPGTSGYNEQFF,TGCAGTGCTGGCCCCGGGACTAGCGGCTACAATGAGCAGTTCTTC
TRBJ2-3,-,-,TRBV2,CASSDGIGRGTDTQYF,TGTGCCAGCAGTGATGGGATAGGTCGCGGCACAGATACGCAGTATTTT
TRBJ2-2,few,-,TRBV28,CASSFLGGGTGELFF,TGTGCCAGCAGTTTCCTAGGGGGAGGAACCGGGGAGCTGTTTTTT
TRBJ2-3,-,TRBD2,TRBV12-3/TRBV12-4,CASRPTSGRGKDTQYF,TGTGCCAGCAGACCGACTAGCGGGAGGGGCAAAGATACGCAGTATTTT
TRBJ2-7,few,-,TRBV20-1,CSARVGPGYEQYF,TGCAGTGCTAGAGTGGGACCAGGCTACGAGCAGTACTTC
TRBJ2-5,-,TRBD1,TRBV7-8,CASSVQPGQGQETQYF,TGTGCCAGCAGCGTACAGCCGGGACAGGGACAAGAGACCCAGTACTTC
TRBJ1-4,many,-,TRBV4-3,CASSQDLGGASEKLFF,TGCGCCAGCAGCCAAGATCTCGGGGGGGCTTCTGAAAAACTGTTTTTT
TRBJ2-3,-,-,TRBV28,CASYTPDTQYF,TGTGCCAGCTACACACCGGATACGCAGTATTTT
TRBJ2-7,few,TRBD1,TRBV5-1,CASSLGQGHDEQYF,TGCGCCAGCAGCTTGGGACAGGGTCACGACGAGCAGTACTTC
TRBJ1-2,few,-,TRBV7-8,CASSPSHYGYTF,TGTGCCAGCAGCCCTTCGCATTATGGCTACACCTTC
TRBJ2-7,-,TRBD2,TRBV12-3/TRBV12-4,CASSLYEGAGVISEQYF,TGTGCCAGCAGTTTATATGAGGGAGCGGGAGTAATCTCCGAGCAGTACTTC
TRBJ2-2,-,-,TRBV12-3/TRBV12-4,CASSFRGELFF,TGTGCCAGCAGTTTTCGTGGGGAGCTGTTTTTT
TRBJ2-7,-,TRBD1,TRBV20-1,CSARGASGQGAEQYF,TGCAGTGCTAGAGGGGCATCCGGACAGGGCGCCGAGCAGTACTTC
TRBJ1-2,-,TRBD1,TRBV5-1,CASSSDRAFYGYTF,TGCGCCAGCAGCTCAGACAGGGCCTTCTATGGCTACACCTTC
TRBJ1-3,-,TRBD1,TRBV3-1,CASSPGTGAHTIYF,TGTGCCAGCAGTCCCGGGACAGGGGCGCACACCATATATTTT
TRBJ2-2,many,-,TRBV12-3/TRBV12-4,CASSPGRGSDGELFF,TGTGCCAGCAGTCCCGGACGGGGGTCGGATGGGGAGCTGTTTTTT
TRBJ2-7,-,TRBD2,TRBV7-2,CASSLDSGTSSYEQYF,TGTGCCAGCAGCTTAGATTCCGGGACTAGCAGCTACGAGCAGTACTTC
TRBJ2-7,-,TRBD1,TRBV7-9,CASSLGAGGQSTYEQYF,TGTGCCAGCAGCTTAGGGGCAGGGGGACAAAGTACCTACGAGCAGTACTTC
TRBJ2-2,few,TRBD2,TRBV10-3,CAISEWVAGTGELFF,TGTGCCATCAGTGAATGGGTAGCGGGAACCGGGGAGCTGTTTTTT
TRBJ2-6,few,-,TRBV3-1,CASSLSASGANVLTF,TGTGCCAGCAGCCTAAGCGCCTCTGGGGCCAACGTCCTGACTTTC
TRBJ2-2,many,-,TRBV19,CASTTGRANTGELFF,TGTGCCAGTACTACGGGACGAGCGAACACCGGGGAGCTGTTTTTT
TRBJ2-1,few,-,TRBV3-1,CASSQRDPSRDEQFF,TGTGCCAGCAGCCAGCGGGATCCGAGTAGGGATGAGCAGTTCTTC
TRBJ2-1,-,-,TRBV6-2/TRBV6-3,CASSRVLGEQFF,TGTGCCAGCAGTCGGGTCCTGGGTGAGCAGTTCTTC
TRBJ1-2,-,TRBD1,TRBV20-1,CSAVDRGNYGYTF,TGCAGTGCGGTGGACAGGGGAAACTATGGCTACACCTTC
TRBJ2-3,many,-,TRBV5-1,CASSADGSPLTDTQYF,TGCGCCAGCAGCGCAGACGGTTCGCCCCTCACAGATACGCAGTATTTT
TRBJ2-2,many,TRBD2,TRBV7-9,CASSLDGGTGELFF,TGTGCCAGCAGCTTAGACGGGGGGACCGGGGAGCTGTTTTTT
TRBJ1-5,-,TRBD1,TRBV3-1,CASSHLLDTGERQPQHF,TGTGCCAGCAGCCATCTCCTTGATACAGGGGAGCGGCAGCCCCAGCATTTT
TRBJ1-2,few,-,TRBV3-1,CASSQDYNGMRYTF,TGTGCCAGCAGCCAAGATTATAACGGCATGCGCTACACCTTC
TRBJ2-1,few,-,TRBV27,CASSLWGHEQFF,TGTGCCAGCAGTTTATGGGGGCATGAGCAGTTCTTC
TRBJ2-3,-,-,TRBV20-1,CSACSMGADTQYF,TGCAGTGCCTGTAGCATGGGTGCAGATACGCAGTATTTT